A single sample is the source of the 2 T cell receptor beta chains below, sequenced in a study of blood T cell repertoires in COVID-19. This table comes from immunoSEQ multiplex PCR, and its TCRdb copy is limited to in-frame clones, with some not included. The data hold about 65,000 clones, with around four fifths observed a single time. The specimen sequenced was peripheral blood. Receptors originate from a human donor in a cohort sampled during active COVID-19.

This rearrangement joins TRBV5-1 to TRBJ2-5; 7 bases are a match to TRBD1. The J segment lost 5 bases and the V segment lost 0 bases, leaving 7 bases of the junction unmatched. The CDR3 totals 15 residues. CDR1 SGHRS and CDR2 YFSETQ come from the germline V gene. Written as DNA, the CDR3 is TGCGCCAGCAGCTTGGCCAAGGACAGGTTGGAGACCCAGTACTTC. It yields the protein CASSLAKDRLETQYF.

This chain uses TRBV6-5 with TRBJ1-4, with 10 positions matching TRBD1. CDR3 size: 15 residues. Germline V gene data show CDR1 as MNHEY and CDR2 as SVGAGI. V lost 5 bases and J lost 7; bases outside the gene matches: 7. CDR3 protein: CASSPGQGPTEKLFF. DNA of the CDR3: TGTGCCAGCAGTCCGGGACAGGGGCCCACTGAAAAACTGTTTTTT.